This T cell receptor (beta chain) was captured by sequencing in a study of cytomegalovirus exposure and HLA in healthy donors (dated by TCRdb to the late 2010s). Background on the whole study: An earlier analysis of approximately 640 of the donors reported about 250 Gb of sequence data and approximately 110 million unique TCR beta sequences from about 200 million T cells. An early release that covered around 590 HLA-typed donors contained around 300 gigabases of sequencing data and about 93 million unique TCR sequences. The genetic ancestry cluster associated with self-reported Caucasian donors included roughly 84% of the roughly 400 genotyped donors. The study was designed to test whether signatures of past pathogen exposure could be identified by cataloging public T cell receptors. The study used immunosequencing to profile the T cell repertoires of approximately 630 subjects and linked those repertoires to cytomegalovirus serostatus. Besides the first cohort of roughly 660 subjects, a separate validation cohort made up of about 120 different subjects was used. To predict cytomegalovirus infection status, the study brought together high-throughput TCR immunosequencing, statistical association of individual TCRs with disease status, and machine learning. A later analysis re-examined previously published TCR beta repertoires from 600 to 700 donors and added high-resolution HLA genotyping to investigate patterns of TCR occurrence. The later analysis used no new phenotypic data to find candidate immune exposures, relying instead on TCR beta sequences and their occurrence across donors. An earlier analysis of about 600 of the donors used high-throughput TCR beta sequencing to judge whether each TCR beta V gene segment behaved as functional or pseudogenic. Donor age, sex, ethnicity and CMV serostatus were compiled together with the repertoire data. A later genetic analysis used genome-wide SNP genotypes for about 60% of the roughly 700 donors, treating that subset as a discovery cohort. Every repertoire in the discovery cohort had been generated on one and the same sequencing platform. Both class I and class II loci were covered by HLA typing, at four-digit resolution. Typing coverage varied by locus: about 629-630 donors for A, B, C, DRB1 and DQB1; more than 500 for DQA1; over 600 for DPA1; more than 450 for DPB1. Roughly five DR-DQ haplotypes were treated as single units for association and clustering because of strong linkage in the cohort. Among 300 to 500 genotyped donors of the cohort, an average of around 250,000 unique TCR beta nucleotide sequences was sequenced per donor, of which 15% to 20% were non-productive. What the authors observed across the whole study: Presence/absence analyses assumed roughly uniform sequencing depth across donors, an assumption that may not hold. The study listed 150 to 200 TCR beta chains as associated with cytomegalovirus. According to the authors, the approach could potentially be generalized to other disease states and immunological phenotypes. Because counts were too low, 15 to 20 rarely observed V segments, including chromosome 9 orphons, were excluded from the earlier analysis of around 640 of the donors. Linkage disequilibrium might explain the correlated functional status among segregating V segments, but an unknown experimental factor could not be ruled out. This cohort had only TCR beta chains sequenced, and the lack of alpha or paired-chain data limited which features could be detected. In an earlier analysis of some 550 of the donors, most TCR beta V segments were observed in productive rearrangements about 90% or about 30% of the time, broadly matching IMGT annotations. The classifier was reported to diagnose cytomegalovirus status with high specificity and sensitivity in both the original cohort and the validation cohort. When HLA alleles, especially DR and DQ, strongly co-occurred, TCR associations were difficult to assign to individual alleles. Three of the identified cytomegalovirus-associated TCR beta chains were confirmed in vitro to be specific for cytomegalovirus antigens. Most TCR sequences were seen in very few donors, while some public TCRs were found in many individuals. A later analysis found that most CMV-associated TCR beta chains appeared HLA-restricted, with HLA associations seemingly driven largely by CMV exposure. A later analysis found that TCR association rates varied across HLA loci, with DRB1 alleles showing the most associated TCRs and HLA-C alleles the fewest. HLA typing was unavailable for some donors at each locus, so association tests used only the typed subset. According to a later genetic analysis, donors in an Asian-associated ancestry cluster had fewer N-insertions in productive TCRs than the approximately 710-donor mean. Some IMGT-functional V segments, including TRBV6-2 and TRBV6-3, could not be told apart with the 87-base-pair reads, so those segments were excluded. In a later analysis, HLA-associated TCR beta chains showed more clonal expansion and lower generation probabilities than non-associated chains that were equally common. A further reported finding was that TCR beta sequences accurately predicted the HLA-A and HLA-B alleles for most subjects in the first cohort. A cluster of highly shared sequence variants was judged likely to represent a technical artifact of the sequencing pipeline. For the cohort, immune exposure information was limited to CMV serostatus. A later analysis associated about 18,000 TCR beta sequences with specific HLA alleles at a false discovery rate of 0.05. According to a later analysis, parvovirus B19, influenza, CMV and Epstein-Barr virus appeared linked to several top co-occurrence clusters. In a later genetic analysis, a missense DCLRE1C variant was associated with V-gene and J-gene trimming of TCR beta chains, and the association was replicated in an independent cohort.

With respect to this clone: Its cognate antigen has yet to be identified. Per-base quality was not reported, and no clone a single base away is much larger than it.

In total, 600 or so healthy bone marrow donors made up the cohort. At the time of sampling, every cohort member was nominally healthy, though immune exposures that went unrecorded were likely present. The donor tested CMV seropositive and was one of the 289 seropositive cohort members. A peripheral blood sample was provided by each donor, and peripheral blood mononuclear cells were used for TCR beta sequencing. Genomic DNA extraction from the blood cell samples was performed with the Qiagen DNeasy Blood Extraction Kit. Preparation of the library involved the immunoSEQ multiplex PCR assay. For the multiplex PCR, a mixture combining 60 forward primers for TCR Vbeta segments and 13 reverse primers for TCR Jbeta segments was used. The CDR3 region of rearranged TCR beta genes was amplified from genomic DNA with a multiplex PCR assay. The amplified TCR beta libraries were sequenced on the Illumina HiSeq System as 87-base-pair reads. As for how the authors treated the data: A later analysis counted 75 million to 100 million unique TCR beta chains across the 550 to 750 repertoires, and some 11 million of these chains were shared by at least two donors. Raw reads were error-corrected and collapsed into unique sequences by a nearest-neighbor algorithm in which closely related sequences were merged to remove PCR and sequencing errors. Alignment of CDR3 sequences to IMGT reference sequences was used to assign V, D and J gene segments. For a sequence to be retained, a match of at least six nucleotides to both a V gene segment and a J gene segment was required. A rearrangement was called productive if the CDR3 had no stop codons and remained in frame with V and J, and every other rearrangement was called non-productive. CDR3 was defined by IMGT convention, running from the second conserved V-encoded cysteine to the conserved J-encoded phenylalanine. In an earlier analysis of around 640 of the donors, sequences lacking an unambiguous match to a single V gene segment were excluded. In an earlier analysis of around 590 of the donors, a V segment was called functional when productive rearrangements were above 56.7%, and segregating when the standard deviation between donors exceeded 5%. A statistical classification framework was developed to diagnose cytomegalovirus status using the catalog of TCR beta chain sequences. In a later analysis, TCR nucleotide sequences were compared against IMGT/GENE-DB human TR gene sequences so that V and J genes could be assigned. The TCRdist pipeline was used in a later analysis to assign CDR3 sequences and most-parsimonious VDJ recombination scenarios. In a later analysis, each TCR beta chain was defined by its CDR3 amino acid sequence together with its V-gene family, and reads without a unique V-gene family were excluded. A later analysis removed roughly 590 highly shared, low-generation-probability nucleotide sequences to deal with suspected cross-contamination and a sequencing artifact. A later analysis calculated a clonal expansion index for each public chain from normalized within-repertoire ranks of inferred template counts. In a later analysis, generation probabilities were computed using a VDJ recombination model fitted to out-of-frame rearrangements, and the results were checked against IGoR. In a later analysis, hypergeometric tests were used to score TCR-TCR, TCR-HLA and TCR-CMV co-occurrence, with a repertoire-size bias correction applied to TCR pairs. False discovery rates were estimated in a later analysis by permuting HLA or CMV assignments 20 times. In a later analysis, co-occurring TCRs were grouped using DBSCAN, with TCRdist sequence similarity added in when clustering inside HLA-allele-positive subsets. Repertoires with fewer than 30,000 or more than 120,000 public chains were left out of co-occurrence clustering, as were five repertoires with anomalous nucleotide sharing. The table comes from immuneACCESS by way of TCRdb, which keeps in-frame sequences with V and J called. Part of the clones is missing from these tables; in studies checked, under half for an unresolved V gene and the rest for unknown reasons. That table gives V, J and clone size, and the DNA gave D and trimming. This sample lists about 160,000 clones; approximately 85% were detected once. 0.95% to 1% of the sample comes from the top ten.

The CDR3 measures 13 amino acids from cysteine to phenylalanine. The read is trimmed to its CDR3 DNA, 39 bases read in frame from base 1. V is shortened by 5 bases, J by 3 bases, and the region joining them spans 11 bases. CDR1 and CDR2, looked up from the germline V gene (reference sequence), are MNHNY and SVGAGI. Recombination joined TRBV6-6 with TRBJ2-7, and TRBD1 may be the D gene, going by 6 matching bases. The clonotype comes from a girl aged 2-10 years in good health and CMV-seropositive. The material sequenced was PBMCs. The encoded CDR3 is CASSQYRVYEQYF. The nucleotides read TGTGCCAGCAGTCAGTACAGGGTCTACGAGCAGTACTTC.